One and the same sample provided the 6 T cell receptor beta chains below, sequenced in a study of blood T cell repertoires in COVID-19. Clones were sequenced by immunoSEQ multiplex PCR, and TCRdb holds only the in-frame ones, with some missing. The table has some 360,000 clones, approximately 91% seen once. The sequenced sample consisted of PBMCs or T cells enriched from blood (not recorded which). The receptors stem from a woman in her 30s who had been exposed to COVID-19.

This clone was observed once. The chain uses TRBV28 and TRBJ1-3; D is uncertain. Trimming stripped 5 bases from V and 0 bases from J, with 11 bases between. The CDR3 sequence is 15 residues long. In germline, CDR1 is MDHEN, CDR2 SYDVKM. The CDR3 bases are TGTGCCAGCAGTATAGACTGGAACTCTGGAAACACCATATATTTT. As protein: CASSIDWNSGNTIYF.

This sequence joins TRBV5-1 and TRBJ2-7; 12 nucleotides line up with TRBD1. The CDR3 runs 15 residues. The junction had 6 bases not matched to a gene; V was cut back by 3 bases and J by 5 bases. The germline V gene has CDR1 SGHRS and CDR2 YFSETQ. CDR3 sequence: CASSYRDRGPNEQYF. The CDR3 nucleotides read TGCGCCAGCAGCTACCGGGACAGGGGGCCTAACGAGCAGTACTTC.

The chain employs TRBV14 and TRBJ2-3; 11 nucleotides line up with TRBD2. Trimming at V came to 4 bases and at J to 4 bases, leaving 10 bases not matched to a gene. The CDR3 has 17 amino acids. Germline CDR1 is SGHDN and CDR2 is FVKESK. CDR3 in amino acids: CASSPQTSGISADTQYF. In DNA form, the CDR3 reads TGTGCCAGCAGCCCCCAGACTAGCGGGATTAGTGCAGATACGCAGTATTTT. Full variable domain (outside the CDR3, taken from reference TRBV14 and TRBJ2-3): EAGVTQFPSHSVIEKGQTVTLRCDPISGHDNLYWYRRVMGKEIKFLLHFVKESKQDESGMPNNRFLAERTGGTYSTLKVQPAELEDSGVYFCASSPQTSGISADTQYFGPGTRLTVL.

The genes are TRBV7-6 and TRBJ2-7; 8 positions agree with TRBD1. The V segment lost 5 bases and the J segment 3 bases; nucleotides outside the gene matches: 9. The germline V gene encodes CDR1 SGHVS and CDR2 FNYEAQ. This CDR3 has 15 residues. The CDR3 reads CASSPRTGQDYEQYF. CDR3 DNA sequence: TGTGCCAGCAGCCCCCGGACAGGGCAGGACTACGAGCAGTACTTC.

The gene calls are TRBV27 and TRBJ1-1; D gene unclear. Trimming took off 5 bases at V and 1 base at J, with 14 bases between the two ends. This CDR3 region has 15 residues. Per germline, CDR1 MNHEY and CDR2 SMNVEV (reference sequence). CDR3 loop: CASSTRGVRNTEAFF. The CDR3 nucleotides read TGTGCCAGCAGTACGCGGGGAGTGAGGAACACTGAAGCTTTCTTT.

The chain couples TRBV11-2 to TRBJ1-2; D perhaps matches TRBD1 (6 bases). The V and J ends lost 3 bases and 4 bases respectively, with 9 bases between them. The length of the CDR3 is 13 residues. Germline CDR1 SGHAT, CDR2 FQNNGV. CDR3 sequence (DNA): TGTGCCAGCAGCTTGAGAGGGGGCTATGGCTACACCTTC. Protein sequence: CASSLRGGYGYTF.